The 30 T cell receptor beta chains reported below all come from one sample, sequenced in a study of vaccination effects on CD4 cells after COVID-19. Using viral peptide pools, the ViraFEST assay grew out antigen-specific CD4+ T cells prior to sequencing. Researchers isolated CD4+ T cells once 9 to 11 days of culture had elapsed. Vaccination of participants consisted of two doses of either the BNT162b2 or mRNA-1273 vaccine. These receptors' antigens are unknown. Repertoires were generated with immunoSEQ multiplex PCR, while TCRdb's copy carries only in-frame clones and drops some. The sample has about 33,000 clones; under 75% are singletons. Sequencing used CD4+ T cells from PBMCs cultured with HCoV-229E spike peptides, obtained after COVID-19 vaccination. The origin of the receptors is a human donor who received a COVID-19 vaccine.

This chain joins TRBV6-1 and TRBJ2-3; no definite D call. Germline-derived CDR1 and CDR2 are MNHNS and SASEGT. Trimming took 3 bases from V and 7 from J, leaving 17 bases between them. The CDR3 is 15 amino acids. The CDR3 DNA sequence: TGTGCCAGCAGTGAGGGTTTGGACGTCCGTTATACGCAGTATTTT. It is translated as CASSEGLDVRYTQYF.

The rearrangement uses TRBV27 and TRBJ1-6; D not certain. The germline CDR1 and CDR2 sequences are MNHEY and SMNVEV (reference sequence). The germline V and J ends were trimmed by 7 bases and 7 bases, with 20 bases remaining between them. CDR3 length: 16 amino acids. The CDR3 protein is CASTSGVDGPNSPLHF. The CDR3 DNA follows: TGTGCCAGCACCTCGGGCGTGGACGGACCAAATTCACCCCTCCACTTT.

The chain has TRBV5-6 and TRBJ1-2; possible D gene TRBD1, 5 bases. The CDR3 covers 15 residues. CDR1 and CDR2 (germline): SGHDT, YYEEEE. The germline V and J ends were trimmed by 7 bases and 2 bases, with 18 bases remaining between them. CDR3 sequence reads: CASGDGALTNYGYTF. CDR3 DNA: TGTGCCAGCGGGGACGGGGCACTAACCAACTATGGCTACACCTTC.

This chain links TRBV21-1 with TRBJ2-7; the table gives TRBD2 as D, unverified against the DNA. TRBV21-1 is a known pseudogene. The length of the CDR3 is 19 residues. As DNA, the CDR3 is TGTGCCAGCAGCCCACCGACTAGCGGGAGGTTCAACGAACCCTACGAGCAGTACTTC. It is translated as CASSPPTSGRFNEPYEQYF.

The chain is built from TRBV5-1 and TRBJ1-1, with TRBD1 as a possible D gene (5 bases). Trimming cost V 4 bases and J 4 bases, with 17 bases left between them. CDR3 size: 15 residues. Germline loops: CDR1 SGHRS, CDR2 YFSETQ. The CDR3 DNA sequence: TGCGCCAGCAGCCGTGCCGGGAGCGGGGGCACTGAAGCTTTCTTT. Translating it yields CASSRAGSGGTEAFF.

The genes are TRBV6-5 and TRBJ1-1; 12 bases are a match to TRBD1. This CDR3 contains 12 residues. Germline assignment: CDR1 MNHEY and CDR2 SVGAGI. The V gene end was trimmed by 6 bases and the J gene end by 11 bases; junction bases not matched to a gene: 4. DNA of the CDR3: TGTGCCAGCAGAGGGACAGGGGGCTTCGCTTTCTTT. This sequence encodes CASRGTGGFAFF.

V is TRBV19 and J is TRBJ1-4, with TRBD1 as a possible D gene (6 bases). V lost 5 bases and J lost 5, with 12 bases in between. From germline, CDR1 is LNHDA and CDR2 SQIVND (reference sequence). The CDR3 consists of 14 residues. The CDR3 DNA follows: TGTGCCAGTAGTGTAGGACAGAGAAATGAAAAACTGTTTTTT. Translating it yields CASSVGQRNEKLFF.

The genes are TRBV6-1 and TRBJ2-2; unclear D gene. The CDR3 has 14 amino acids. The V end was cut by 0 bases, the J end by 4 bases, with 6 bases between. Per germline, CDR1 MNHNS and CDR2 SASEGT. Here the CDR3 reads CASSEAVGTGELFF. In DNA form, the CDR3 reads TGTGCCAGCAGTGAAGCGGTCGGCACCGGGGAGCTGTTTTTT.

This sequence joins TRBV6-5 and TRBJ2-3; 8 nucleotides agree with TRBD2. The CDR3 extends over 14 amino acids. Trimming took 8 bases from V and 0 from J; bases not matched to a gene: 4. Germline values: CDR1 MNHEY, CDR2 SVGAGI. The CDR3 is CASARGVSTDTQYF. CDR3 nucleotides: TGTGCCAGCGCGCGGGGGGTTAGCACAGATACGCAGTATTTT.

The chain recombines TRBV5-1 with TRBJ1-2; tentatively, D is TRBD1 (5 bases). Deletions cut 3 bases from V and 2 bases from J, with 20 bases between. The CDR3 is 17 amino acids. The germline CDR1 and CDR2 sequences are SGHRS and YFSETQ. CDR3 sequence reads: CASSSYIQGTRNYGYTF. The CDR3 nucleotides read TGCGCCAGCAGCTCCTACATACAAGGGACCCGAAACTATGGCTACACCTTC. The full variable domain, in which reference TRBV5-1 and TRBJ1-2 provide the parts outside the CDR3, is KAGVTQTPRYLIKTRGQQVTLSCSPISGHRSVSWYQQTPGQGLQFLFEYFSETQRNKGNFPGRFSGRQFSNSRSEMNVSTLELGDSALYLCASSSYIQGTRNYGYTFGSGTRLTVV.

This rearrangement joins TRBV2 to TRBJ1-6, with a possible D match to TRBD1 (5 bases). The V gene lost 1 base and the J gene lost 7 bases, with 11 bases spanning the gap. The CDR3 is made up of 15 amino acids. The germline CDR1 and CDR2 sequences are SNHLY and FYNNEI. The CDR3: CASSEVRAWNSPLHF. CDR3 in DNA: TGTGCCAGCAGTGAAGTCAGGGCCTGGAATTCACCCCTCCACTTT.

V and J are TRBV5-4 and TRBJ1-5; 8 nucleotides line up with TRBD1. Germline loops: CDR1 SGHNT, CDR2 YYREEE (reference sequence). After removal of 4 bases from V and 4 bases from J, the junction contained 7 bases not matched to a gene. The CDR3 is 15 amino acids. CDR3 bases: TGTGCCAGCAGCCAGGGGGCAGGGGGAAATCAGCCCCAGCATTTT. As protein: CASSQGAGGNQPQHF.

The V gene is TRBV7-8, the J gene TRBJ2-1; a weak D match, TRBD1 (6 bases). V was shortened by 3 bases and J by 5 bases, with 8 bases between the two germline ends. The germline V gene has CDR1 SGHVS and CDR2 FQNEAQ. The CDR3 consists of 13 residues. The CDR3 DNA follows: TGTGCCAGCAGCTTTAGGACAGACAATGAGCAGTTCTTC. Its protein is CASSFRTDNEQFF.

The CDR3 here is CASSLGGSLNTEAFF. DNA for the CDR3: TGTGCCAGCAGCTTAGGTGGCAGCCTGAACACTGAAGCTTTCTTT. The gene calls are TRBV7-8 and TRBJ1-1, with D uncertain. The CDR3 runs to 15 residues. V was cut by 1 base and J by 0 bases, with 9 bases left in between. Germline V lookup: CDR1 SGHVS, CDR2 FQNEAQ.

The sample holds a few counts of this clone. The gene calls are TRBV5-4 and TRBJ1-1, with TRBD1 as a possible D gene (6 bases). This CDR3 contains 16 residues. CDR1 SGHNT and CDR2 YYREEE come from the germline V gene (reference sequence). Trimming pared 2 bases from V and 1 base from J, leaving 15 bases between. This chain's CDR3 is CASSFFGLGANTEAFF. CDR3 coding DNA: TGTGCCAGCAGCTTTTTTGGACTGGGGGCGAACACTGAAGCTTTCTTT.

The rearrangement uses TRBV7-9 and TRBJ1-3; the match to TRBD1 covers 8 bases. Germline assignment: CDR1 SEHNR and CDR2 FQNEAQ (reference sequence). J gave up 4 bases and V 3 bases, and 2 bases lay outside the gene matches. This CDR3 contains 14 residues. In DNA, the CDR3 is TGTGCCAGCAGCTTTGGACAGGGCGGAAACACCATATATTTT. Its translation is CASSFGQGGNTIYF.

Turning to this clone: An end of the junction does not agree with germline; a read error may underlie this. The chain couples TRBV4-1 to TRBJ2-3; no reliable D call. The CDR3 spans 17 residues. Germline loops: CDR1 MGHRA, CDR2 YSYEKL. The CDR3, as DNA: TGCGCCAGCAGCCAAGTAATAGGCTACCCCAGCACGGATACGCAGTATTTT. Translated, it gives CASSQVIGYPSTDTQYF.

The rearrangement uses TRBV27 and TRBJ2-2; no definite D call. V was trimmed by 0 bases and J by 0 bases, leaving 14 bases between them. The germline CDR1 and CDR2 sequences are MNHEY and SMNVEV (reference sequence). The CDR3 covers 18 residues. In DNA form, the CDR3 reads TGTGCCAGCAGTTTATCCTCTTGGGCTCTCACGAACACCGGGGAGCTGTTTTTT. Amino acid sequence: CASSLSSWALTNTGELFF.

The chain combines TRBV30 with TRBJ2-7; 12 bases match TRBD1. Per the germline V gene, CDR1 is GTSNPN and CDR2 is SVGIG (reference sequence). V dropped 2 bases and J dropped 4; count of bases not matched to a gene: 18. The CDR3 extends over 19 amino acids. The CDR3 region has the DNA TGTGCCTGGAGTACCTCCGGGACAGGGGGCGCCAGGAAGCCGTACGAGCAGTACTTC. It translates to CAWSTSGTGGARKPYEQYF.

The chain links TRBV4-2 to TRBJ2-3; 7 bases fit TRBD1. This CDR3 contains 17 residues. Germline loops: CDR1 LGHNA, CDR2 YNFKEQ. V dropped 5 bases and J dropped 6; count of bases not matched to a gene: 17. The CDR3 is CASSYNQGQRHLDTQYF. The CDR3 region has the DNA TGTGCCAGCAGCTATAACCAGGGACAGCGGCATTTGGATACGCAGTATTTT.

The chain is built from TRBV27 and TRBJ2-1, with 10 bases fitting TRBD2. Losses at the gene ends were 6 bases for V and 5 bases for J; bases not matched to a gene: 7. The CDR3 has 15 residues. Germline-derived CDR1 and CDR2 are MNHEY and SMNVEV (reference sequence). CDR3 bases: TGTGCCAGCAGATTAGCGGGAGGAAAGAACAATGAGCAGTTCTTC. Translated: CASRLAGGKNNEQFF.

This chain links TRBV5-4 with TRBJ2-3; either TRBD1 or TRBD2 may fit D (5 bases each). CDR1 and CDR2 (germline): SGHNT, YYREEE (reference sequence). The CDR3 spans 14 residues. The V end lost 0 bases, the J end lost 6 bases, and 11 bases lay between the germline ends. The DNA of the CDR3 is TGTGCCAGCAGCTTGGCAGCAGGGACGGATACGCAGTATTTT. Protein: CASSLAAGTDTQYF.

The rearrangement joins TRBV3-1 (or the pseudogene TRBV3-2) to TRBJ2-5, with a weak D call TRBD1 (6 bases). The V gene lost 4 bases and the J gene lost 5 bases, with 26 bases spanning the gap. The CDR3 is 18 amino acids. Germline CDR1 reads LGHDT; CDR2 reads YNNKEL (reference sequence). The chain's CDR3 is CASSLLPRDIWAQETQYF. The CDR3 DNA reads TGTGCCAGCAGCCTACTACCCCGGGACATCTGGGCTCAGGAGACCCAGTACTTC.

This rearrangement joins TRBV6-4 to TRBJ2-1; D remains unclear. CDR1 is MRHNA and CDR2 is SNTAGT in the germline V gene. The CDR3 has 13 amino acids. Trimming took 7 bases from V and 5 from J, leaving 12 bases between them. CDR3 sequence (DNA): TGTGCCAGCAAGGATCTAGTCAACAATGAGCAGTTCTTC. Its translation: CASKDLVNNEQFF.

This chain uses TRBV3-1 (or the pseudogene TRBV3-2) with TRBJ2-5, with D possibly matching TRBD2 (6 bases). Germline-derived CDR1 and CDR2 are LGHDT and YNNKEL (reference sequence). The CDR3 is 14 amino acids. V was clipped by 2 bases and J by 5 bases, with 12 bases between them. The CDR3 loop is CASSQFEGRETQYF. The DNA for the CDR3 is TGTGCCAGCAGCCAATTTGAAGGGAGGGAGACCCAGTACTTC.

This chain joins TRBV9 and TRBJ2-7, with D perhaps given as TRBD1 or TRBD2 (6 bases each). V lost 0 bases and J lost 4, with 14 bases in between. This CDR3 contains 15 residues. The germline CDR1 and CDR2 sequences are SGDLS and YYNGEE. For the CDR3, the DNA is TGTGCCAGCAGCGTAGGACCCGGGGGCAGTTACGAGCAGTACTTC. Translation gives CASSVGPGGSYEQYF. The full variable domain, in which reference TRBV9 and TRBJ2-7 provide the parts outside the CDR3, is DSGVTQTPKHLITATGQRVTLRCSPRSGDLSVYWYQQSLDQGLQFLIQYYNGEERAKGNILERFSAQQFPDLHSELNLSSLELGDSALYFCASSVGPGGSYEQYFGPGTRLTVT.

The V gene is TRBV11-1, the J gene TRBJ2-5; D gene unclear. CDR3 length equals 11 residues. V shed 3 bases and J shed 5 bases, with 4 bases lying between them. From germline, CDR1 is SGHAT and CDR2 FQDESV (reference sequence). CDR3 sequence reads: CASSLGETQYF. CDR3 DNA: TGTGCCAGCAGCTTGGGGGAGACCCAGTACTTC.

V usage is TRBV7-2 and J usage is TRBJ2-7; D gene unclear. Germline V gene sequence: CDR1 SGHTA, CDR2 FQGNSA. The CDR3 sequence is 15 residues long. V was pared by 0 bases and J by 1 base, with 10 bases between. CDR3 protein: CASSLALITSYEQYF. The CDR3 region has the DNA TGTGCCAGCAGCTTAGCTTTGATAACTTCCTACGAGCAGTACTTC.

This chain uses TRBV7-7 with TRBJ2-2; 8 nucleotides match TRBD1. The V and J ends lost 5 bases and 4 bases, in that order; junction bases with no gene match: 6. The CDR3 loop spans 15 amino acids. The germline V gene encodes CDR1 SSHAT and CDR2 FNYEAQ (reference sequence). Written as DNA, the CDR3 is TGTGCCAGCAGCACCGGACAGGGTCGCACCGGGGAGCTGTTTTTT. This encodes CASSTGQGRTGELFF.

The chain is built from TRBV4-1 and TRBJ2-7, with 9 bases that match TRBD1. Per germline, CDR1 MGHRA and CDR2 YSYEKL. The CDR3 is 16 amino acids. J gave up 1 base and V 1 base, and 5 bases lay outside the gene matches. CDR3 sequence reads: CASSQGAGTGSYEQYF. CDR3 sequence (DNA): TGCGCCAGCAGCCAAGGAGCCGGGACAGGGTCCTACGAGCAGTACTTC.